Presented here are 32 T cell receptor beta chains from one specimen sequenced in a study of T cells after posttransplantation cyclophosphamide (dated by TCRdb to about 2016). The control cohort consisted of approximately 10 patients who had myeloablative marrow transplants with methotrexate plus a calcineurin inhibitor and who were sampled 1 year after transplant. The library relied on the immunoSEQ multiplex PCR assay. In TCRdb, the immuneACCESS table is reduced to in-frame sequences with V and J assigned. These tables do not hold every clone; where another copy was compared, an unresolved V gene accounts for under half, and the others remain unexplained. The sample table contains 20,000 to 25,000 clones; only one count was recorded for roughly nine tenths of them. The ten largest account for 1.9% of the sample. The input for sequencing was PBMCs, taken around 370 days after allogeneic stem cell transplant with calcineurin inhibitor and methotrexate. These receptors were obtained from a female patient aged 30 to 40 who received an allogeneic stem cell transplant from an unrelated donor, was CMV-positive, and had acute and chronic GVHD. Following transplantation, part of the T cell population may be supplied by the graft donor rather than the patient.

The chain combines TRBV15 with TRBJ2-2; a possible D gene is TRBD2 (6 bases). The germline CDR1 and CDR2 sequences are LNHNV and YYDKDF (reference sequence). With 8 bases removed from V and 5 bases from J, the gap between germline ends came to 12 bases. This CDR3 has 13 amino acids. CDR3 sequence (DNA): TGTGCCACCCCGGGGGTTAGAACCGGGGAGCTGTTTTTT. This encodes CATPGVRTGELFF.

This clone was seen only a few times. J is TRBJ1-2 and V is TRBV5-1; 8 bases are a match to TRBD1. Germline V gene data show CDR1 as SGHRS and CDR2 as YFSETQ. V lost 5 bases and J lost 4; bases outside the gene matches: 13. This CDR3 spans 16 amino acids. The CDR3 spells CASSRDRPTLGYGYTF. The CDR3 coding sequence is TGCGCCAGCAGTCGGGACAGGCCCACCCTCGGCTATGGCTACACCTTC.

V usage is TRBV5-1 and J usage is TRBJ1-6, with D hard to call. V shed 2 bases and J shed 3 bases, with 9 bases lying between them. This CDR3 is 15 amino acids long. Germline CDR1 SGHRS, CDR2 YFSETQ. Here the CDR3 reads CASSLSQNYNSPLHF. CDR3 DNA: TGCGCCAGCAGCTTAAGTCAGAACTATAATTCACCCCTCCACTTT.

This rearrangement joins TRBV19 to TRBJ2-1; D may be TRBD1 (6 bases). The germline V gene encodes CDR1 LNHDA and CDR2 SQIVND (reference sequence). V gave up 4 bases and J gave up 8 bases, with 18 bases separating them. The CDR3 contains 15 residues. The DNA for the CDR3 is TGTGCCAGTAGTACTGACGGGACACCCTGGGATGAGCAGTTCTTC. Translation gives CASSTDGTPWDEQFF.

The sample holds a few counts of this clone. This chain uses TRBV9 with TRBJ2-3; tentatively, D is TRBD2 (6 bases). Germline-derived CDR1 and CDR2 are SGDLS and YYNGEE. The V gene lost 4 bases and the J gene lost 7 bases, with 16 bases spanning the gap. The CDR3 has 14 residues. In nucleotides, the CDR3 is TGTGCCAGCAGCTCCTCGGATAGCGGTAATACGCAGTATTTT. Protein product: CASSSSDSGNTQYF.

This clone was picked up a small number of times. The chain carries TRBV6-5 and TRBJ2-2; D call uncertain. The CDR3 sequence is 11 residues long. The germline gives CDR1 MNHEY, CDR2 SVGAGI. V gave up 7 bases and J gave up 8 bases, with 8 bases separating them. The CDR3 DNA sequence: TGTGCCAGCACGTTAGAGGGGGAGCTGTTTTTT. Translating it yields CASTLEGELFF.

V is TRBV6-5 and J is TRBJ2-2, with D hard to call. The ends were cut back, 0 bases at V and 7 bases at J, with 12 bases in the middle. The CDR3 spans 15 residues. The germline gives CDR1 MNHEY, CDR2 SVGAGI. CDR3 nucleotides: TGTGCCAGCAGTTACTCGCGCTGGTTCCGCGGGGAGCTGTTTTTT. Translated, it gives CASSYSRWFRGELFF.

CDR3 sequence (DNA): TGCGCCAGCGGGGACAGGGGAACAGATACGCAGTATTTT. Its protein is CASGDRGTDTQYF. J is TRBJ2-3 and V is TRBV5-1, with TRBD1 matching 10 bases. Germline V gene sequence: CDR1 SGHRS, CDR2 YFSETQ. The CDR3 has 13 residues. Unmatched junction bases numbered 2, after V lost 7 bases and J lost 3 bases.

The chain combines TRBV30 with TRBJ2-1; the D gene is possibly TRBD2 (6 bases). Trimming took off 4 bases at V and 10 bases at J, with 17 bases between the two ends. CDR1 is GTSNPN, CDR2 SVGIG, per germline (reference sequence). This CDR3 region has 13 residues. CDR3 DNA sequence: TGTGCCTGGACTTCATGGGGGGTTTCCGAGCAGTTCTTC. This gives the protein CAWTSWGVSEQFF.

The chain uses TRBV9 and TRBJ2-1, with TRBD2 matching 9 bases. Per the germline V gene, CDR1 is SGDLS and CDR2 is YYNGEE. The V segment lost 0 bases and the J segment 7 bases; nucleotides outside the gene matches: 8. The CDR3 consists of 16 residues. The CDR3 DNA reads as TGTGCCAGCAGCGTAGGAGGGCTAGCGGGATGGAATGAGCAGTTCTTC. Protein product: CASSVGGLAGWNEQFF.

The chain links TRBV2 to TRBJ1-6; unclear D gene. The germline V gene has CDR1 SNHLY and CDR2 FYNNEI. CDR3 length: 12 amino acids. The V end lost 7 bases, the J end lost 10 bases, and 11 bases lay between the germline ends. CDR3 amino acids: CASIYGGSPLHF. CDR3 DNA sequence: TGTGCCAGCATTTACGGAGGCTCACCCCTCCACTTT.

The CDR3: CASGLYLAGVVSIDTQYF. CDR3 DNA sequence: TGTGCTAGTGGTTTGTACCTAGCGGGAGTTGTGTCCATAGATACGCAGTATTTT. The chain joins TRBV12-5 to TRBJ2-3; the match to TRBD2 covers 10 bases. This CDR3 contains 18 residues. The germline V gene encodes CDR1 LGHNT and CDR2 FRNRAP. Unmatched junction bases numbered 13, after V lost 2 bases and J lost 5 bases.

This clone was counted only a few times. For the CDR3, the DNA is TGTGCCAGCAGTGAATTTTTGGGAGACCAAGAGACCCAGTACTTC. Its protein product is CASSEFLGDQETQYF. The chain couples TRBV25-1 to TRBJ2-5; possibly TRBD2 for D (5 bases). Germline-derived CDR1 and CDR2 are MGHDK and SYGVNS. Between the trimmed V and J ends, which lost 1 base and 0 bases, there was a span of 9 bases. The CDR3 runs to 15 residues.

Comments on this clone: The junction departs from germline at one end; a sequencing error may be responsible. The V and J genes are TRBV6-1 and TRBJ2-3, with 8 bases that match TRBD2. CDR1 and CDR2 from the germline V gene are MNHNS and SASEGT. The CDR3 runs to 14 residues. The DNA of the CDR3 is TGTGCCAGCAGTCAAGCGGGAGTGGGGGATACGCAGTATTTT. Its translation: CASSQAGVGDTQYF.

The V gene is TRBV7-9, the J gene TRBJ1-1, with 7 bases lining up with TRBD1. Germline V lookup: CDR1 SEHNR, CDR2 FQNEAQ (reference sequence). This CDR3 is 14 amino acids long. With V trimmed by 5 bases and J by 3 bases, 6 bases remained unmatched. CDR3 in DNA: TGTGCCAGCAGCCTCAGACAGGGCGACACTGAAGCTTTCTTT. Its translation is CASSLRQGDTEAFF.

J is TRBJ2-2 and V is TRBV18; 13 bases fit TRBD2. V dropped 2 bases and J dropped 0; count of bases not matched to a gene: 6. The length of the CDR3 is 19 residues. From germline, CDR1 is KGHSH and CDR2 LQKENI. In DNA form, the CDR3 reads TGTGCCAGCTCACCAGGACTAGCGGGAGTCCTCGCGAACACCGGGGAGCTGTTTTTT. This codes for CASSPGLAGVLANTGELFF.

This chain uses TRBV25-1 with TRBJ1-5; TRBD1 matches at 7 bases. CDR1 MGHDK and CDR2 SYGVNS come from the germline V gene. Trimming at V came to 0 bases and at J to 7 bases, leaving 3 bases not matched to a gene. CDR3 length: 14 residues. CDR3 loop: CASSEYTDRQPQHF. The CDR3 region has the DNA TGTGCCAGCAGTGAATATACGGACAGGCAGCCCCAGCATTTT.

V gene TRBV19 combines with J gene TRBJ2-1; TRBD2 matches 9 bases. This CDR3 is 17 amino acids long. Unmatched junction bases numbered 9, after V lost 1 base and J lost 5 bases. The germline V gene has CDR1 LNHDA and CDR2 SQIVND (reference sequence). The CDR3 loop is CASSIVVAGAPDNEQFF. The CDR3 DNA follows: TGTGCCAGTAGTATAGTGGTAGCGGGAGCCCCTGACAATGAGCAGTTCTTC.

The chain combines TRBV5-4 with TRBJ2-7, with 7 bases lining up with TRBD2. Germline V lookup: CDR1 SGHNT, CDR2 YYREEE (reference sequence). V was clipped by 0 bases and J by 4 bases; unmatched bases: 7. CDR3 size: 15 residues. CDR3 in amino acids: CASSLGAGVQYEQYF. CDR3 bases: TGTGCCAGCAGCTTGGGGGCGGGAGTACAGTACGAGCAGTACTTC.

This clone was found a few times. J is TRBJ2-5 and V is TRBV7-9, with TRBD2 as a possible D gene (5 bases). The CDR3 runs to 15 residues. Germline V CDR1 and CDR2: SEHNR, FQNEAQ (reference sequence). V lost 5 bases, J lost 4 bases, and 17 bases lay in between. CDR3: CASSPKRRVGETQYF. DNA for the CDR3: TGTGCCAGCAGCCCCAAGCGGCGTGTGGGAGAGACCCAGTACTTC.

The CDR3 nucleotides are TGTGCCAGCAGCGTAGCGGGGGCACCCCTCCACTTT. Protein product: CASSVAGAPLHF. The chain joins TRBV9 to TRBJ1-6; D perhaps matches TRBD1 (5 bases). V was pared by 0 bases and J by 11 bases, with 6 bases between. The germline V gene encodes CDR1 SGDLS and CDR2 YYNGEE. The CDR3 length is 12 residues.

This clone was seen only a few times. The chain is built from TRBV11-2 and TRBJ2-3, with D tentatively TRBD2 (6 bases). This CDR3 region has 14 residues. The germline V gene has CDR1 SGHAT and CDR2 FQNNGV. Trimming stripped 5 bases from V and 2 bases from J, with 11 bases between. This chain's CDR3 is CASSLSGVTDTQYF. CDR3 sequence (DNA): TGTGCCAGCAGCCTCTCGGGGGTCACAGATACGCAGTATTTT.

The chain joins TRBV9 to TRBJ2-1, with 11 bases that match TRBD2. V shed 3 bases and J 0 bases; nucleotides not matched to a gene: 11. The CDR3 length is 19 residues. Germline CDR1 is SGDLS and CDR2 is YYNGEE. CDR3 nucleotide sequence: TGTGCCAGCAGCGGCACGGGACTAGCGGCCCGGAGCTCCTACAATGAGCAGTTCTTC. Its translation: CASSGTGLAARSSYNEQFF.

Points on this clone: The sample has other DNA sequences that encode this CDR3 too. CDR3: CASSYPPQDGRSGANVLTF. The CDR3 DNA is TGTGCCAGCAGCTATCCCCCCCAAGACGGGAGGTCTGGGGCCAACGTCCTGACTTTC. This chain joins TRBV5-6 and TRBJ2-6; 7 bases match TRBD2. This CDR3 comprises 19 residues. The trim removed 3 bases at V and 1 base at J, leaving 13 bases unmatched. The germline V gene has CDR1 SGHDT and CDR2 YYEEEE.

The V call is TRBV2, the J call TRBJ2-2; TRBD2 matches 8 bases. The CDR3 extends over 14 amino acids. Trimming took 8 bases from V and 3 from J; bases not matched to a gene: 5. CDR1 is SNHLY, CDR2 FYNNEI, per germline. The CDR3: CASCKREYTGELFF. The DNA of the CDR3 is TGTGCCAGCTGTAAGCGGGAGTACACCGGGGAGCTGTTTTTT.

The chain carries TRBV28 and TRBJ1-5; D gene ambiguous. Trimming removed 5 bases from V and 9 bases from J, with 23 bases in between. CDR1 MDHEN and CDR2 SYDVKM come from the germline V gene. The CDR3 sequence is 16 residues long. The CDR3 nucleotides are TGTGCCAGCAGTCCACCCCGAGCCGCCCAAGTATGGCCCCAGCATTTT. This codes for CASSPPRAAQVWPQHF.

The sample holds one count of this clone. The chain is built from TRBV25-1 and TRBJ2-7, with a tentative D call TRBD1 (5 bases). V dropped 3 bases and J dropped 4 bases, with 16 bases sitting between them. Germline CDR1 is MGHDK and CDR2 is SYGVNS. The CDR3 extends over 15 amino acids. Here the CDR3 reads CASSDPDSRTYEQYV. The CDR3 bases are TGTGCCAGCAGTGACCCAGATTCCCGGACATACGAGCAGTACGTC.

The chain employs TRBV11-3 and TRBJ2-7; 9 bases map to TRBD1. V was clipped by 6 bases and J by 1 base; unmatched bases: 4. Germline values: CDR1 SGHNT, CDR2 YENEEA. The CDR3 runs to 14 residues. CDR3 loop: CASRTGTGSYEQYV. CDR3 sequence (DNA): TGTGCCAGCAGGACCGGGACAGGGTCCTACGAGCAGTACGTC.

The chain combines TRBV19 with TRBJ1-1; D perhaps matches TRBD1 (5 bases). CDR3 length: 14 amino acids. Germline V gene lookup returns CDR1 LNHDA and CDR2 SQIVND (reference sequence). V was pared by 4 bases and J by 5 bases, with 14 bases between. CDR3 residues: CASSRAGGNTEAFF. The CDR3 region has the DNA TGTGCCAGTAGTAGGGCCGGGGGAAATACTGAAGCTTTCTTT.

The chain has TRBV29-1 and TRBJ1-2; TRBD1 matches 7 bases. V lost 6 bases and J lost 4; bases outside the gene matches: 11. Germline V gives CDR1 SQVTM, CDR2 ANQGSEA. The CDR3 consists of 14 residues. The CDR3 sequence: CSVTNLRGSYGYTF. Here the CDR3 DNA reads TGCAGCGTCACCAATCTCAGGGGGAGCTATGGCTACACCTTC.

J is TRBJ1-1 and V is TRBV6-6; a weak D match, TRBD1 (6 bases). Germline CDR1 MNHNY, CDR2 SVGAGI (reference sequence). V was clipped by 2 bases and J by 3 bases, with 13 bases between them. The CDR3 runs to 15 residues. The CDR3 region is CASSYGDTTDTEAFF. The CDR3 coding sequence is TGTGCCAGCAGTTACGGGGACACGACCGACACTGAAGCTTTCTTT.

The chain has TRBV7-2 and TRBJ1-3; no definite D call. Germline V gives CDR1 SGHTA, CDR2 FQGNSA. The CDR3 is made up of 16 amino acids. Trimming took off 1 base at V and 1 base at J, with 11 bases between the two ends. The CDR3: CASSLVVAGSGNTIYF. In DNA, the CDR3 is TGTGCCAGCAGCTTAGTGGTGGCAGGATCTGGAAACACCATATATTTT. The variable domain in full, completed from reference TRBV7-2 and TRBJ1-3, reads GAGVSQSPSNKVTEKGKDVELRCDPISGHTALYWYRQSLGQGLEFLIYFQGNSAPDKSGLPSDRFSAERTGGSVSTLTIQRTQQEDSAVYLCASSLVVAGSGNTIYFGEGSWLTVV.